Listed here is a single TCR beta chain. What this receptor recognizes is not known. No quality values exist for individual bases; no much larger clone is one base distant. Roughly 2 micrograms of genomic DNA were extracted from cryopreserved PBMCs for TCR beta library preparation. Longitudinal blood samples from CLL patients receiving ibrutinib monotherapy were subjected to high-throughput TCR beta sequencing. The patients took part in an open-label, single-center phase 2 trial of ibrutinib monotherapy. The sample belongs to a study of cytotoxic CD8 clonotypes in ibrutinib-treated CLL (TCRdb year 2021). In the study overall: In this cohort, some 16 patients were treatment-naive and ten to eleven were relapsed/refractory, while approximately 18 had unmutated IGHV. Partial responses were observed in 24 patients and complete responses in 2; after a median follow-up of 68 months, remission was maintained in roughly 14 patients and progression was observed in roughly 12. Longitudinal samples were available for about 30% of the 86 trial participants. Samples at response were collected after a median of about 12 months of treatment, with a range of roughly 6 to 36 months. On average, each sample had approximately 250,000 productive templates and roughly 95,000 productive rearrangements. Cryopreserved peripheral blood mononuclear cells were obtained before treatment, at response, and at either sustained remission or disease progression.

Results the study describes overall, beyond this receptor: Lymph node repertoires were not examined, and the timing of sampling was not matched between patients in sustained remission and those whose disease progressed. Clonality increased at ibrutinib response, stayed stable in sustained remission, and fell back toward baseline at progression. Public clonotypes were rare and either shrank or stayed stable during treatment, and the rise in clonality at ibrutinib response reflected expansion of private clonotypes. Baseline clonality exceeded that of age-matched healthy donors and correlated strongly with circulating CD8+ T-cell counts.

According to the germline V gene, CDR1 reads MDHEN and CDR2 reads SYDVKM. V drops 3 bases and J drops 4 bases, leaving 12 bases in between. From the cysteine up to the phenylalanine, the CDR3 has a length of 14 residues. Of the read, only the CDR3 DNA is kept; its 42 bases are in frame from base 1. The goal of deep resolution MiSeq sequencing was a depth between 1 in 1 million and 1 in 200,000 T cells, and coverage averaged 10x per clonotype. TCR beta libraries were generated with the immunoSEQ hsTCRB Kit. The authors' analysis ran thus. Data were analyzed with ImmunoSEQ Data Assistant and ImmunoSEQ Analyzer, with V, D and J genes assigned per IMGT definitions. Clonality, with values ranging from 0 to 1, was calculated as one minus the normalized Shannon entropy of productive rearrangement frequencies. Only overrepresented clonotypes making up at least 0.05% of the repertoire of each patient were included in the public clonotype analysis. Repertoires from around 13 age-matched healthy donors in immuneACCESS were used as clonality controls. In its TCRdb copy, this immuneACCESS table keeps in-frame sequences only and misses some clones. Where compared with another copy, unresolved V genes explain less than half of these, and the others have no known cause. That table gives V, J and clone size, and the DNA gave D and trimming. This sample gives approximately 330,000 clones in total; 80% of them show up just once. Under 8.5% of the sample comes from the top ten.

The receptor chain draws on TRBV28 and TRBJ1-2; the D region possibly corresponds to TRBD1 (6 bases align). The receptor comes from a human donor with chronic lymphocytic leukemia. The specimen was PBMCs, collected before ibrutinib treatment. The DNA is as follows: TGTGCCAGCAGTTTGGGGGGCGACGGCTATGGCTACACCTTC. This encodes CASSLGGDGYGYTF.